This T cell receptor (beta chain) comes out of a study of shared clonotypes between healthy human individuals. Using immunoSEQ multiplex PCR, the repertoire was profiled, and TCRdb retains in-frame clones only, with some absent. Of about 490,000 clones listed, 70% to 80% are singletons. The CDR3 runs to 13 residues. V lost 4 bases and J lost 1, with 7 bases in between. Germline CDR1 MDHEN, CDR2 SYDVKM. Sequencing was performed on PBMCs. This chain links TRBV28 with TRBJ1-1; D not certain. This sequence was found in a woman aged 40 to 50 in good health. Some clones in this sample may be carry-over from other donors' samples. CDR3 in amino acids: CASSSSRNTEAFF. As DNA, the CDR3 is TGTGCCAGCAGTTCTTCTAGGAACACTGAAGCTTTCTTT. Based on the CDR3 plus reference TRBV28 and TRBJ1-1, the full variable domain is DVKVTQSSRYLVKRTGEKVFLECVQDMDHENMFWYRQDPGLGLRLIYFSYDVKMKEKGDIPEGYSVSREKKERFSLILESASTNQTSMYLCASSSSRNTEAFFGQGTRLTVV.